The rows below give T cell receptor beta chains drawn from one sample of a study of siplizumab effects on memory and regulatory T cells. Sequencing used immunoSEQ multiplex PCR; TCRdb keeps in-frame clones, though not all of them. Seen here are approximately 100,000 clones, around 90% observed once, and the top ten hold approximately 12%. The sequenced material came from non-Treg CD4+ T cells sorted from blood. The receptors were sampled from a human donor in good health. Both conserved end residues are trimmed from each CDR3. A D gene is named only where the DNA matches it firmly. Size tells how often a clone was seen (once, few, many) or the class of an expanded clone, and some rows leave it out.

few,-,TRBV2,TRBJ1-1,AQGRELATEAF
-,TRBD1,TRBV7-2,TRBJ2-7,ASSLAFTGGQNEQY
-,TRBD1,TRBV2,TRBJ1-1,ARRQGIRAEAF
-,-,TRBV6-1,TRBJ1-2,ASSEAGSSYYGYT
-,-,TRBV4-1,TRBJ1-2,ASSQGGGNYGYT
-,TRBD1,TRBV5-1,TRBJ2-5,ASTLGQGGETQY
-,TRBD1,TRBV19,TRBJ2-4,ASTELIRDRQNIQY
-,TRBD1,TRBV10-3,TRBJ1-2,AISESGQNYGYT
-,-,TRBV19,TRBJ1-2,ASSIRGFDGYT
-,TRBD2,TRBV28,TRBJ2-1,ASNLGGRAGEQF
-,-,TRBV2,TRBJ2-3,ASETPSPDTQY
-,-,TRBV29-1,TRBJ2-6,SVDDGANVLT
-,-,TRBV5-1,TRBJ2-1,ASSLSGTPGNEQF
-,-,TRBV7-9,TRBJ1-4,ASSLDPNEKLF
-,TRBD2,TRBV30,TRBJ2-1,AWAPEGGTYNEQF
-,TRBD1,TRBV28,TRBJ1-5,ASSRGQGFFGNQPQH
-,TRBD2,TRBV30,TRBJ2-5,AWAVGGDPSETQY
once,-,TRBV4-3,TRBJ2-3,ASSLDHVSTDTQY
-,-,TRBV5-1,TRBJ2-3,ASSWTARGSTDTQY
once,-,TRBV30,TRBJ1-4,AWSVFLGATNEKLF
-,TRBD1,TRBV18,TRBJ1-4,ASSGTGSGEKLF
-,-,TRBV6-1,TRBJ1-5,ASSDRDGRYNQPQH
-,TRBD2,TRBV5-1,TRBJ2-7,ASSPETSVSYEQY
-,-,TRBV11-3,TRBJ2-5,ASSYPGETQY
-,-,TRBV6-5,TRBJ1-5,ASRPTGNSNQPQH
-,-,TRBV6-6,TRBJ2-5,ASRGAGETQY
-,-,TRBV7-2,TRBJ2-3,ASSLAMTDTQY
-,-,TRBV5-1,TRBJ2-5,ASSPGGETQY
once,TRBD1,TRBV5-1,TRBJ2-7,ASSGGLQNYEQY
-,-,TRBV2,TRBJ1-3,ASSLSDSSGNTIY
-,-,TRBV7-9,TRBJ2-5,ASSLGRDWETQY
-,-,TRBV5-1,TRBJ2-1,ASSLVRGRDSYNEQF
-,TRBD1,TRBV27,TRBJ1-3,ASRRQGPGNTIY
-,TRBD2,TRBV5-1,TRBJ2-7,ASSLGPGGKAYEQY
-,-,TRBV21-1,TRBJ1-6,ASSDEASPLH
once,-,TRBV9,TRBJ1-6,ASSGLNSPLH
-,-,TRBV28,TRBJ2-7,ASSGRSYEQY